These 32 T cell receptor beta chains originate from one sample sequenced in a study of blood T cell repertoires in COVID-19. The repertoire was sequenced with immunoSEQ multiplex PCR; TCRdb's copy has only in-frame clones and lacks some. The table has fewer than 400,000 clones, around nine tenths seen once; the top ten hold almost 4%. The sequencing sample was made of PBMCs or T cells enriched from blood (not recorded which). The receptors were gathered from a woman in her 30s who had been exposed to COVID-19.

The rearrangement uses TRBV18 and TRBJ2-7, with 7 bases fitting TRBD1. V dropped 3 bases and J dropped 3; count of bases not matched to a gene: 5. The CDR3 has 14 amino acids. Germline lookup yields CDR1 KGHSH and CDR2 LQKENI. DNA for the CDR3: TGTGCCAGCTCACCGACAGGGAGTTTCTACGAGCAGTACTTC. Translation: CASSPTGSFYEQYF.

The rearrangement uses TRBV6-4 and TRBJ2-1; TRBD2 might be the D (5 bases). The CDR3 is made up of 15 amino acids. CDR1 is MRHNA and CDR2 is SNTAGT in the germline V gene. Trimming pared 3 bases from V and 0 bases from J, leaving 9 bases between. CDR3 sequence: CASSERESSYNEQFF. CDR3 sequence (DNA): TGTGCCAGCAGTGAACGGGAAAGCTCCTACAATGAGCAGTTCTTC.

This clone turned up a few times. This rearrangement joins TRBV7-8 to TRBJ2-7, with D possibly matching TRBD2 (5 bases). The V gene's germline CDR1 is SGHVS and CDR2 FQNEAQ. V was trimmed by 5 bases and J by 4 bases, leaving 9 bases between them. CDR3 length: 12 amino acids. The chain's CDR3 is CASSLSGYEQYF. The CDR3 DNA sequence: TGTGCCAGCAGCCTCTCGGGATACGAGCAGTACTTC. Together with reference TRBV7-8 and TRBJ2-7, the CDR3 gives the full variable domain: GAGVSQSPRYKVAKRGQDVALRCDPISGHVSLFWYQQALGQGPEFLTYFQNEAQLDKSGLPSDRFFAERPEGSVSTLKIQRTQQEDSAVYLCASSLSGYEQYFGPGTRLTVT.

The chain joins TRBV6-5 to TRBJ1-2; D ambiguous. The germline V and J ends were trimmed by 0 bases and 4 bases, with 12 bases remaining between them. Germline V gene lookup returns CDR1 MNHEY and CDR2 SVGAGI. The CDR3 spans 15 residues. The CDR3 protein is CASSYSTHGLYGYTF. In DNA form, the CDR3 reads TGTGCCAGCAGTTACTCGACTCACGGCCTCTATGGCTACACCTTC.

On this clone itself: The junction does not match germline at one end; this may be a read error. The chain has TRBV12-3 or TRBV12-4 and TRBJ1-3; 10 bases match TRBD1. This CDR3 has 11 residues. The CDR3 region is CASGPGQGVHF. CDR3 in DNA: TGTGCCAGCGGTCCCGGACAGGGGGTTCATTTT.

The sample holds one count of this clone. The rearrangement joins TRBV20-1 to TRBJ1-2; no reliable D call. The CDR3 loop spans 9 amino acids. CDR1 and CDR2 from the germline V gene are DFQATT and SNEGSKA (reference sequence). The CDR3 coding sequence is TGCACGCCGACTGGGGGCTACACCTTC. It encodes CTPTGGYTF.

The gene calls are TRBV30 and TRBJ2-1, with 9 bases matching TRBD2. The CDR3 runs to 17 residues. Per the germline V gene, CDR1 is GTSNPN and CDR2 is SVGIG (reference sequence). J lost 2 bases, V lost 2 bases, and 10 bases had no gene match. CDR3 in amino acids: CAWSYLRGGPTYNEQFF. CDR3 coding DNA: TGTGCCTGGAGTTACTTGCGGGGGGGACCTACCTACAATGAGCAGTTCTTC.

The chain employs TRBV27 and TRBJ1-4; D gene uncertain. The CDR3 consists of 14 residues. Germline assignment: CDR1 MNHEY and CDR2 SMNVEV (reference sequence). V was shortened by 6 bases and J by 1 base, with 9 bases between the two germline ends. CDR3 sequence (DNA): TGTGCCAGCAGCCCCTATCGAACTAATGAAAAACTGTTTTTT. As protein: CASSPYRTNEKLFF.

V usage is TRBV4-3 and J usage is TRBJ2-1; D is perhaps TRBD2 (7 bases). V gave up 0 bases and J gave up 0 bases, with 15 bases separating them. This CDR3 has 18 residues. CDR1 is LGHNA, CDR2 YSLEER, per germline. The CDR3 sequence: CASSQEDWGGDSYNEQFF. The CDR3 DNA is TGCGCCAGCAGCCAAGAAGATTGGGGGGGCGACTCCTACAATGAGCAGTTCTTC.

The V and J genes are TRBV28 and TRBJ2-7, with a weak D call TRBD1 (6 bases). V dropped 5 bases and J dropped 6 bases, with 17 bases sitting between them. Germline CDR1 is MDHEN and CDR2 is SYDVKM. The CDR3 spans 14 residues. The CDR3 DNA reads as TGTGCCAGCAGTATGCACAGGGTATATGGCGAGCAGTACTTC. Translating gives CASSMHRVYGEQYF.

The rearrangement links TRBV5-4 to TRBJ1-3; no clear D gene. Germline V lookup: CDR1 SGHNT, CDR2 YYREEE (reference sequence). The CDR3 is 14 residues long. V lost 2 bases to trimming and J lost 4 bases, with 10 bases between them. DNA for the CDR3: TGTGCCAGCAGCTTCCCGGGAGGCGGAAACACCATATATTTT. Its protein product is CASSFPGGGNTIYF.

Details on this clone: Other nucleotide sequences from this sample produce the same CDR3. The chain combines TRBV19 with TRBJ1-1; D uncertain. Trimming pared 2 bases from V and 1 base from J, leaving 5 bases between. The CDR3 sequence is 13 residues long. Germline V lookup: CDR1 LNHDA, CDR2 SQIVND (reference sequence). This CDR3 reads CASSISGNTEAFF. Written as DNA, the CDR3 is TGTGCCAGTAGTATAAGCGGGAACACTGAAGCTTTCTTT.

V usage is TRBV19 and J usage is TRBJ2-1, with TRBD1 identical over 8 bases. Germline trimming cut 5 bases from V and 1 base from J; bases unmatched to any gene: 4. CDR3 size: 15 residues. Germline lookup yields CDR1 LNHDA and CDR2 SQIVND (reference sequence). The CDR3 coding sequence is TGTGCCAGTAGTGGGGGACAGGTTTCCTACAATGAGCAGTTCTTC. The encoded protein is CASSGGQVSYNEQFF. Based on the CDR3 plus reference TRBV19 and TRBJ2-1, the full variable domain is DGGITQSPKYLFRKEGQNVTLSCEQNLNHDAMYWYRQDPGQGLRLIYYSQIVNDFQKGDIAEGYSVSREKKESFPLTVTSAQKNPTAFYLCASSGGQVSYNEQFFGPGTRLTVL.

V is TRBV7-9 and J is TRBJ1-6; 8 bases are shared with TRBD1. The ends lost 1 base at V and 8 bases at J; junction bases unmatched: 7. Germline V gene sequence: CDR1 SEHNR, CDR2 FQNEAQ (reference sequence). The CDR3 consists of 16 residues. CDR3 in DNA: TGTGCCAGCAGCTTAGGGACAGGGACTCCTCATTCACCCCTCCACTTT. Translated: CASSLGTGTPHSPLHF.

The chain combines TRBV27 with TRBJ1-6; TRBD1 matches 9 bases. The V gene end was trimmed by 6 bases and the J gene end by 7 bases; junction bases not matched to a gene: 4. CDR3 length equals 14 residues. CDR1 MNHEY and CDR2 SMNVEV come from the germline V gene (reference sequence). The CDR3 here is CASRTTGGNSPLHF. CDR3 nucleotides: TGTGCCAGCAGGACGACAGGGGGAAATTCACCCCTCCACTTT.

J is TRBJ1-4 and V is TRBV3-1 (or the pseudogene TRBV3-2), with TRBD1 matching over 8 bases. Germline V gives CDR1 LGHDT, CDR2 YNNKEL (reference sequence). The CDR3 sequence is 13 residues long. Trimming took 5 bases from V and 8 from J; bases not matched to a gene: 4. CDR3 protein: CASSGAGGEKLFF. CDR3 nucleotide sequence: TGTGCCAGCAGCGGGGCAGGGGGCGAAAAACTGTTTTTT.

For this clone: The junction shows a germline mismatch at one end, possibly a read error. V gene TRBV19 combines with J gene TRBJ2-5; 7 bases agree with TRBD2. The CDR3 is 16 amino acids. CDR1 is LNHDA, CDR2 SQIVND, per germline (reference sequence). The CDR3 DNA reads as TGTGCCAGTACAATCCCCCCCTCTAGCGGCCAAAAGACCCAGTACTTC. It encodes CASTIPPSSGQKTQYF.

This clone was seen a single time. This chain uses TRBV9 with TRBJ1-6; 7 positions match TRBD1. The V gene end was trimmed by 3 bases and the J gene end by 7 bases; junction bases not matched to a gene: 7. There are 15 residues in the CDR3. The germline V gene has CDR1 SGDLS and CDR2 YYNGEE. DNA of the CDR3: TGTGCCAGCAGCGAACTACAGGGGTTAAATTCACCCCTCCACTTT. Translated, it gives CASSELQGLNSPLHF.

V gene TRBV10-3 combines with J gene TRBJ1-1, with 8 bases matching TRBD1. Germline V gene data show CDR1 as ENHRY and CDR2 as SYGVKD. V lost 8 bases, J lost 7 bases, and 9 bases stayed unmatched. The length of the CDR3 is 13 residues. In nucleotides, the CDR3 is TGTGCCATCTCCCTCAACAGGGGGTTTGAAGCTTTCTTT. Protein: CAISLNRGFEAFF.

The chain combines TRBV3-1 (or the pseudogene TRBV3-2) with TRBJ1-2; D is unresolved. This CDR3 has 15 residues. V lost 3 bases and J lost 2, with 13 bases in between. CDR1 is LGHDT, CDR2 YNNKEL, per germline (reference sequence). DNA of the CDR3: TGTGCCAGCAGCCACCCTCCCGGGAGCAACTATGGCTACACCTTC. This encodes CASSHPPGSNYGYTF.

The rearrangement uses TRBV27 and TRBJ2-1; weak D call: TRBD1 (5 bases). CDR1 and CDR2 from the germline V gene are MNHEY and SMNVEV (reference sequence). This CDR3 has 18 residues. The V end lost 7 bases, the J end lost 0 bases, and 22 bases lay between the germline ends. The chain's CDR3 is CASNLVGLPISSYNEQFF. For the CDR3, the DNA is TGTGCCAGCAATCTAGTGGGGCTACCTATTAGCTCCTACAATGAGCAGTTCTTC.

The chain has TRBV5-1 and TRBJ1-2; the match to TRBD1 covers 12 bases. This CDR3 is 18 amino acids long. Looked up from germline, CDR1 is SGHRS and CDR2 is YFSETQ. V was pared by 3 bases and J by 1 base, with 10 bases of the junction left unmatched. CDR3 in amino acids: CASSSDPGQGALNYGYTF. In DNA form, the CDR3 reads TGCGCCAGCAGCTCGGACCCGGGACAGGGGGCCCTTAACTATGGCTACACCTTC.

The rearrangement uses TRBV2 and TRBJ2-7; 12 bases map to TRBD1. This CDR3 has 16 amino acids. With V trimmed by 5 bases and J by 5 bases, 10 bases remained unmatched. CDR1 is SNHLY, CDR2 FYNNEI, per germline. The CDR3 nucleotides are TGTGCCAGCAGTTCCACCCCGGGACAGGGGGCTCACGAGCAGTACTTC. This sequence encodes CASSSTPGQGAHEQYF.

J is TRBJ1-4 and V is TRBV5-1; 7 nucleotides match TRBD1. After removal of 4 bases from V and 4 bases from J, the junction contained 4 bases not matched to a gene. This CDR3 contains 14 residues. Germline V gene sequence: CDR1 SGHRS, CDR2 YFSETQ. CDR3: CASSRGQDNEKLFF. Here the CDR3 DNA reads TGCGCCAGCAGCCGCGGACAGGATAATGAAAAACTGTTTTTT. The full variable domain, with the rest looked up from reference TRBV5-1 and TRBJ1-4, is KAGVTQTPRYLIKTRGQQVTLSCSPISGHRSVSWYQQTPGQGLQFLFEYFSETQRNKGNFPGRFSGRQFSNSRSEMNVSTLELGDSALYLCASSRGQDNEKLFFGSGTQLSVL.

The V gene is TRBV5-1, the J gene TRBJ2-1; D is possibly TRBD1 (6 bases). CDR3 length equals 17 residues. Germline lookup yields CDR1 SGHRS and CDR2 YFSETQ. Trimming left V 1 base short and J 1 base short, with 15 bases between. As DNA, the CDR3 is TGCGCCAGCAGCTTGAGGTCCAGGGGCGCTTCCTACAATGAGCAGTTCTTC. Translation: CASSLRSRGASYNEQFF.

With respect to this clone: The same CDR3 is also encoded by other DNA sequences in this sample. The chain has TRBV19 and TRBJ1-3; perhaps TRBD1 as D (5 bases). Germline CDR1 reads LNHDA; CDR2 reads SQIVND (reference sequence). The CDR3 totals 14 residues. V lost 5 bases to trimming and J lost 1 base, with 9 bases between them. The CDR3, as DNA: TGTGCCAGTAGTCCACAGGCTTCTGGAAACACCATATATTTT. Translated, it gives CASSPQASGNTIYF.

V gene TRBV7-9 combines with J gene TRBJ2-1; 11 positions match TRBD1. Per germline, CDR1 SEHNR and CDR2 FQNEAQ (reference sequence). The CDR3 spans 16 residues. Germline trimming cut 5 bases from V and 6 bases from J; bases unmatched to any gene: 9. This CDR3 is CASSPKFGTGGNEQFF. CDR3 DNA: TGTGCCAGCAGCCCCAAGTTCGGGACAGGGGGCAATGAGCAGTTCTTC.

The chain links TRBV5-1 to TRBJ1-3; D is possibly TRBD1 (5 bases). V was trimmed by 1 base and J by 11 bases, leaving 16 bases between them. Germline CDR1 is SGHRS and CDR2 is YFSETQ. This CDR3 has 14 amino acids. CDR3 region: CASSLSAGGEPIYF. The CDR3, as DNA: TGCGCCAGCAGCTTGTCGGCGGGGGGAGAGCCCATATATTTT.

The genes are TRBV7-8 and TRBJ1-5; D uncertain. This CDR3 has 17 residues. Deletions cut 0 bases from V and 0 bases from J, with 12 bases between. Germline lookup yields CDR1 SGHVS and CDR2 FQNEAQ. The CDR3 is CASSLAPQTYSNQPQHF. The DNA for the CDR3 is TGTGCCAGCAGCTTAGCGCCCCAGACTTATAGCAATCAGCCCCAGCATTTT.

For the CDR3, the DNA is TGTGCCAGCGTCCGCGGGGGAGGGGAGACCCAGTACTTC. Its protein product is CASVRGGGETQYF. This chain joins TRBV2 and TRBJ2-5, with 7 bases that match TRBD2. The CDR3 sequence is 13 residues long. The V and J ends lost 8 bases and 5 bases, in that order; junction bases with no gene match: 8. In germline, CDR1 is SNHLY, CDR2 FYNNEI.

This chain links TRBV25-1 with TRBJ1-2; 7 nucleotides align to TRBD1. V dropped 9 bases and J dropped 8; count of bases not matched to a gene: 12. CDR3 size: 13 residues. The germline V gene encodes CDR1 MGHDK and CDR2 SYGVNS. CDR3 region: CASRKGAGKGYTF. CDR3 DNA sequence: TGTGCCAGTCGGAAGGGGGCTGGGAAGGGCTACACCTTC.

This rearrangement joins TRBV5-4 to TRBJ1-2; 8 bases agree with TRBD1. J lost 6 bases, V lost 3 bases, and 10 bases had no gene match. The CDR3 is made up of 15 amino acids. Germline V lookup: CDR1 SGHNT, CDR2 YYREEE (reference sequence). The CDR3 DNA reads TGTGCCAGCAGCTCACCCAACACAGGGGGGGATGGCTACACCTTC. Translated: CASSSPNTGGDGYTF.